A selection of T cell receptor beta chains follows, all from one sample in a study of monozygotic twins with inflammatory bowel disease. After re-calling the 5' RACE reads, TCRdb lists one entry per CDR3 protein, DNA absent. This sample contains over 150,000 distinct CDR3 sequences. Sequencing was done on a sample of blood. These receptors were taken from a human donor with ulcerative colitis or Crohn's disease, or a healthy co-twin of an affected twin (not recorded which). Each CDR3 is given with its conserved first and last residue.

V gene	J gene	CDR3 protein
TRBV9	TRBJ2-7	CASSITSESYEQYF
TRBV19	TRBJ1-2	CASSPLDRPNYGYTF
TRBV20-1	TRBJ1-2	CSASSGAVYGYTF
TRBV5-1	TRBJ1-1	CASMGGLNTEAFF
TRBV7-2	TRBJ2-1	CASSLSGEGKHNEQFF
TRBV5-6	TRBJ2-2	CATGQGTGELFF
TRBV21-1	TRBJ2-1	CASSLRDRGKDQMNTGWDNEQFF
TRBV7-2	TRBJ2-3	CASSLRRGTDTQYF
TRBV5-1	TRBJ2-7	CASSLDLAVYEQYF
TRBV2	TRBJ2-5	CASKRLARQETQYF
TRBV2	TRBJ1-4	CASSQLLSGGAGLFF
TRBV24-1	TRBJ2-5	CATSDGFRETQYF
TRBV7-3	TRBJ2-1	CASSSQENNEQFF
TRBV9	TRBJ2-3	CASSVVGGRTDTQYF
TRBV20-1	TRBJ1-2	CSARGQGAYGYTF
TRBV7-2	TRBJ1-3	CASSLGESSGNTIYF